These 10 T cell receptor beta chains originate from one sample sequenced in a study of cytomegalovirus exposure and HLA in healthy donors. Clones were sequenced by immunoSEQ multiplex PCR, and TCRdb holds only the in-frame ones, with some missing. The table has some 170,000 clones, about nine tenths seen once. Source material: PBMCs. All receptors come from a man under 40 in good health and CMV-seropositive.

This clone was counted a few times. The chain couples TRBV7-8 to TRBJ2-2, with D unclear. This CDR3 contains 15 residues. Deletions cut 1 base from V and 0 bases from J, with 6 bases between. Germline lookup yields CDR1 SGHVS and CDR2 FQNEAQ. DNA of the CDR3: TGTGCCAGCAGCTTAGTCTCGGCGAACACCGGGGAGCTGTTTTTT. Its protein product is CASSLVSANTGELFF.

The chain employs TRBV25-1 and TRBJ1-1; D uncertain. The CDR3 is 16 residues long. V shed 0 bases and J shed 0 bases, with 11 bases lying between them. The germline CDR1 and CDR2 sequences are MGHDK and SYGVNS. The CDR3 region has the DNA TGTGCCAGCAGTGAATACAAGGGTAGTGTGAACACTGAAGCTTTCTTT. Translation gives CASSEYKGSVNTEAFF.

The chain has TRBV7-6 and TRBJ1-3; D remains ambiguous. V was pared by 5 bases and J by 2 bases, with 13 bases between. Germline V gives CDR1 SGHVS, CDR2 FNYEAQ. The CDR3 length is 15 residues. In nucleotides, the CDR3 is TGTGCCAGCAGCCTAAGCTGGGCCGCTGGAAACACCATATATTTT. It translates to CASSLSWAAGNTIYF.

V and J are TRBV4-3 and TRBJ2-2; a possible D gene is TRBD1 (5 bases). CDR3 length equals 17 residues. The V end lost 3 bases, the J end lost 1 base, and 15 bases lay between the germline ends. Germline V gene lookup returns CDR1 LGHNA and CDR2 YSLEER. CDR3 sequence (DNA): TGCGCCAGCAGCCAGGACACCAGGCGAATGAACACCGGGGAGCTGTTTTTT. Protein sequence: CASSQDTRRMNTGELFF.

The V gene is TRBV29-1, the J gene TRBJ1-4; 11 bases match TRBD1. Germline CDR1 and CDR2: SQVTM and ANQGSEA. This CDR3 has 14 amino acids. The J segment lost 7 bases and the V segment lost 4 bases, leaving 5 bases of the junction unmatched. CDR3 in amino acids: CSVGPGTGGEKLFF. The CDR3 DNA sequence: TGCAGCGTTGGTCCCGGGACAGGGGGTGAAAAACTGTTTTTT.

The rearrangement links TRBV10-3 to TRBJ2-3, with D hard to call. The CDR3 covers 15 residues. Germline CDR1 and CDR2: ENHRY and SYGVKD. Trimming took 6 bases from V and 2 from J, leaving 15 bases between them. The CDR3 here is CAIRDERLLTDTQYF. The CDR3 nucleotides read TGTGCCATCAGGGATGAAAGGCTACTCACAGATACGCAGTATTTT.

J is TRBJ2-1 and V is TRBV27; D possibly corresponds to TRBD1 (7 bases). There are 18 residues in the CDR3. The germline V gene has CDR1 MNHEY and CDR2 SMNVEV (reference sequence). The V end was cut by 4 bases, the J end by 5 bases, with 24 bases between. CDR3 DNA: TGTGCCAGCAGTTCGGGGGACATGACAGGGTTCTCAAACAATGAGCAGTTCTTC. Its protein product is CASSSGDMTGFSNNEQFF.

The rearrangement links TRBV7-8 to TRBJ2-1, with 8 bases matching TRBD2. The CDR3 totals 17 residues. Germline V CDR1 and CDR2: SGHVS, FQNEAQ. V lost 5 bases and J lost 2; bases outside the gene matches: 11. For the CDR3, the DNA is TGTGCCAGCAGCCCGCGGTGGCCCGGGGGGGCCTACAATGAGCAGTTCTTC. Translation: CASSPRWPGGAYNEQFF.

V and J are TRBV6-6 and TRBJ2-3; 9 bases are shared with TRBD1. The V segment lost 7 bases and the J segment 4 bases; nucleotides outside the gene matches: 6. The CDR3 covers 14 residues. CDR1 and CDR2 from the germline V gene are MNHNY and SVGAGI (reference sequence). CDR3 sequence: CASTQGDRADTQYF. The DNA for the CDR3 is TGTGCCAGCACCCAGGGGGACAGGGCAGATACGCAGTATTTT.

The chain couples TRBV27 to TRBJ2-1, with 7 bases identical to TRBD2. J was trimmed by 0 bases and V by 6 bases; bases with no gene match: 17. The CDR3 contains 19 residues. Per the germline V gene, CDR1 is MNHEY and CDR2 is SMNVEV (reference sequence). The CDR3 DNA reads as TGTGCCAGCAGCCCCGGGACCGCGATAGGGAGGGGCTCCTACAATGAGCAGTTCTTC. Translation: CASSPGTAIGRGSYNEQFF.